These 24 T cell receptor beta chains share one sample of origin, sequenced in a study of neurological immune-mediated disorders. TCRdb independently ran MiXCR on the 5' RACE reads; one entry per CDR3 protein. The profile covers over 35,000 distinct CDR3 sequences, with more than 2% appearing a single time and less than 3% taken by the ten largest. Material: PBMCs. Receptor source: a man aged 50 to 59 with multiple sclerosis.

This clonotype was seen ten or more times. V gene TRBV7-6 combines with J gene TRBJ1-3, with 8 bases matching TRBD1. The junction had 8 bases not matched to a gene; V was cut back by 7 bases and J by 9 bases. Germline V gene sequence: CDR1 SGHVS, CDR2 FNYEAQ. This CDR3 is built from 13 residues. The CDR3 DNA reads TGTGCCAGCACGGGACAGGCTGTCGGCACCATATATTTT. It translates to CASTGQAVGTIYF.

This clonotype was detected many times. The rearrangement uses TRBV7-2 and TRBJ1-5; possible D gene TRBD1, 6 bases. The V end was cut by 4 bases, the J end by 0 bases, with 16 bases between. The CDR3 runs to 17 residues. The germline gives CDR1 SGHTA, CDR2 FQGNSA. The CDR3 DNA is TGTGCCAGCAGCTCGCAGAGTGCAGGGGTTAGCAATCAGCCCCAGCATTTT. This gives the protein CASSSQSAGVSNQPQHF.

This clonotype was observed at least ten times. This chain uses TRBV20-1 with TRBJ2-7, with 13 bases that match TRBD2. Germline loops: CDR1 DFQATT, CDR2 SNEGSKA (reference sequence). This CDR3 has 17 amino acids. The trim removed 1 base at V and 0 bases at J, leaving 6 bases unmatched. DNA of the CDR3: TGCAGTGCTAGAGGGACTAGCGGGGGAGTTAGCTCCTACGAGCAGTACTTC. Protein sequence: CSARGTSGGVSSYEQYF.

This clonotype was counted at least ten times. The CDR3 coding sequence is TGTGCCAGCAGTTACTCGCGGAGTGACATTCAGTACTTC. It is translated as CASSYSRSDIQYF. The chain carries TRBV6-5 and TRBJ2-4; D is uncertain. The CDR3 contains 13 residues. Deletions cut 0 bases from V and 8 bases from J, with 8 bases between. The germline V gene encodes CDR1 MNHEY and CDR2 SVGAGI.

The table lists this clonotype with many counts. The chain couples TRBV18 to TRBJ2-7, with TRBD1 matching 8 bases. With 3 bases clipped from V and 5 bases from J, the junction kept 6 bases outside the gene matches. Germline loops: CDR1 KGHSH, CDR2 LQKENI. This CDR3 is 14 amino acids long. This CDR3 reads CASSPGRGLDEQYF. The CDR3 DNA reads TGTGCCAGCTCACCGGGCAGGGGGCTGGACGAGCAGTACTTC.

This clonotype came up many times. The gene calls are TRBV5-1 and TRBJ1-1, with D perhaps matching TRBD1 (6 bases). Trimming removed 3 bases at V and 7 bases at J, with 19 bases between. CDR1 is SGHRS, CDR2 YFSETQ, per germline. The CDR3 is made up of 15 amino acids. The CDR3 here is CASSWGPGGRGEAFF. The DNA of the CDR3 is TGCGCCAGCAGCTGGGGCCCCGGGGGCAGAGGTGAAGCTTTCTTT.

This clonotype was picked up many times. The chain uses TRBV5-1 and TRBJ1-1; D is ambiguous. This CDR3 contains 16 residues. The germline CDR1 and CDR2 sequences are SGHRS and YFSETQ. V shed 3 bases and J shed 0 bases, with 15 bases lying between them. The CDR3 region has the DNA TGCGCCAGCAGCTCCGCCATCGGAGACTTGAACACTGAAGCTTTCTTT. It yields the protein CASSSAIGDLNTEAFF.

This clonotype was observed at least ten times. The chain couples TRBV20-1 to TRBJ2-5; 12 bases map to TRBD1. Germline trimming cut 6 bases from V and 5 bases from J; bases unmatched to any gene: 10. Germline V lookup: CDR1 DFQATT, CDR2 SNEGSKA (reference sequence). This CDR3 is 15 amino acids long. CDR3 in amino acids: CSARRGQGARETQYF. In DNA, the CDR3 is TGCAGTGCGAGGAGGGGACAGGGGGCGCGTGAGACCCAGTACTTC.

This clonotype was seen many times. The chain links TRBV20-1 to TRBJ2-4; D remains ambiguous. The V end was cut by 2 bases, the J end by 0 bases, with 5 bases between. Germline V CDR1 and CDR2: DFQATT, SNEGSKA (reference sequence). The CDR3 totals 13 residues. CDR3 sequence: CSARNQAKNIQYF. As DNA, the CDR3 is TGCAGTGCTAGAAATCAAGCCAAAAACATTCAGTACTTC.

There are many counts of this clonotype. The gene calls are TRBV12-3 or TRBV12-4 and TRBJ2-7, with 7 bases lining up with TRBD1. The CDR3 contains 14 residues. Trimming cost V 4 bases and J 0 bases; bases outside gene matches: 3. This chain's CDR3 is CASSSQGYSYEQYF. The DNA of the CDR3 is TGTGCCAGCAGTTCACAGGGGTACTCCTACGAGCAGTACTTC.

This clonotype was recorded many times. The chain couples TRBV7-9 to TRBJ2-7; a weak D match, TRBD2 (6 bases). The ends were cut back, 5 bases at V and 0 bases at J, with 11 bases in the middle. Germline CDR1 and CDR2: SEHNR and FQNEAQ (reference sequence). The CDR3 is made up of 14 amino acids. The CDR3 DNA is TGTGCCAGCAGCCGGGACTTAATCTCCTACGAGCAGTACTTC. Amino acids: CASSRDLISYEQYF.

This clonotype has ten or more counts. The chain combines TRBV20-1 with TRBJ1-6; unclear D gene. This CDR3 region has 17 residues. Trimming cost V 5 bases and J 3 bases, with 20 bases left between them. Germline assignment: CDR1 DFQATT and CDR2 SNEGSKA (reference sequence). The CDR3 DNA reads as TGCAGTGCTCGCCTTAGATCCCGGACGGACTATAATTCACCCCTCCACTTT. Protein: CSARLRSRTDYNSPLHF.

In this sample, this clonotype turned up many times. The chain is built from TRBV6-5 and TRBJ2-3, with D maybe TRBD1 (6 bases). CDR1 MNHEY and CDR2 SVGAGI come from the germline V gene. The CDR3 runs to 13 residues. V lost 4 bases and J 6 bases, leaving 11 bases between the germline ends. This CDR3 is CASSSYREDTQYF. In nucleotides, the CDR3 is TGTGCCAGCAGTTCCTACAGGGAGGATACGCAGTATTTT.

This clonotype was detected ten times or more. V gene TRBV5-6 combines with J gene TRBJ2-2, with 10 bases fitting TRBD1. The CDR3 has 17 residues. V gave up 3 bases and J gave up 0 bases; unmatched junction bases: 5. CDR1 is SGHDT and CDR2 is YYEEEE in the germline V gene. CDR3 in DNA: TGTGCCAGCAGCTGGGGACAGGGGACACCGAACACCGGGGAGCTGTTTTTT. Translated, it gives CASSWGQGTPNTGELFF. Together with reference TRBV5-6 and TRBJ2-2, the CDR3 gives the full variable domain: DAGVTQSPTHLIKTRGQQVTLRCSPKSGHDTVSWYQQALGQGPQFIFQYYEEEERQRGNFPDRFSGHQFPNYSSELNVNALLLGDSALYLCASSWGQGTPNTGELFFGEGSRLTVL.

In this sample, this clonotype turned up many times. The CDR3 reads CASSLARDQPQHF. DNA of the CDR3: TGTGCCAGCAGCTTAGCCAGGGATCAGCCCCAGCATTTT. V gene TRBV7-9 combines with J gene TRBJ1-5; D is perhaps TRBD1 (5 bases). This CDR3 comprises 13 residues. Germline V gene sequence: CDR1 SEHNR, CDR2 FQNEAQ (reference sequence). The ends were cut back, 0 bases at V and 5 bases at J, with 5 bases in the middle. Using reference TRBV7-9 and TRBJ1-5 for the parts outside the CDR3, the full variable domain is DTGVSQNPRHKITKRGQNVTFRCDPISEHNRLYWYRQTLGQGPEFLTYFQNEAQLEKSRLLSDRFSAERPKGSFSTLEIQRTEQGDSAMYLCASSLARDQPQHFGDGTRLSIL.

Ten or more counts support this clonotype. CDR3 nucleotide sequence: TGTGCCAGCAGAGGACAGGGTGGCACCGGGGAGCTGTTTTTT. Protein product: CASRGQGGTGELFF. The chain couples TRBV6-4 to TRBJ2-2; 8 bases map to TRBD1. Trimming at V came to 6 bases and at J to 4 bases, leaving 4 bases not matched to a gene. The CDR3 covers 14 residues. The V gene's germline CDR1 is MRHNA and CDR2 SNTAGT.

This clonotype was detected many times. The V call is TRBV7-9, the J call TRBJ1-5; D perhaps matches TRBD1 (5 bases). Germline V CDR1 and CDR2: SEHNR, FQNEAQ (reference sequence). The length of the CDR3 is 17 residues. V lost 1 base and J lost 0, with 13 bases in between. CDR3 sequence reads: CASSLGFAGSSNQPQHF. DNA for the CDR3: TGTGCCAGCAGCTTAGGGTTCGCAGGGAGTAGCAATCAGCCCCAGCATTTT.

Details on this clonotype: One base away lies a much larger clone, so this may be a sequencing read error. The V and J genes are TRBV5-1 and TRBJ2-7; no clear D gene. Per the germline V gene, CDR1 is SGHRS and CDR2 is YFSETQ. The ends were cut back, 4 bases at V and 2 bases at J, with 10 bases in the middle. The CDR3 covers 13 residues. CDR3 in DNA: TGCGCCAGCAGCCCCAGAAAGACCTACGAGCAGTACTTC. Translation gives CASSPRKTYEQYF. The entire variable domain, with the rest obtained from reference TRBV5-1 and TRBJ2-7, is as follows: KAGVTQTPRYLIKTRGQQVTLSCSPISGHRSVSWYQQTPGQGLQFLFEYFSETQRNKGNFPGRFSGRQFSNSRSEMNVSTLELGDSALYLCASSPRKTYEQYFGPGTRLTVT.

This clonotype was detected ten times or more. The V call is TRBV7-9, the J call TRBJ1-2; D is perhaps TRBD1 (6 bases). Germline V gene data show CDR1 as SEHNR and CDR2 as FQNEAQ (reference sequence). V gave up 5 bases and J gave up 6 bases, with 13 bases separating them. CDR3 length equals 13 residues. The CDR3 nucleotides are TGTGCCAGCAGCCGGGACACAGTAGATGGCTACACCTTC. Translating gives CASSRDTVDGYTF.

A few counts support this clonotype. The CDR3 region has the DNA TGTGCCAGCTCACCAGGGGTGGAAAGGACAAATGGCTACACCTTC. This sequence encodes CASSPGVERTNGYTF. The gene calls are TRBV18 and TRBJ1-2; possible D gene TRBD1, 5 bases. Trimming took off 2 bases at V and 6 bases at J, with 16 bases between the two ends. CDR1 and CDR2 (germline): KGHSH, LQKENI. The CDR3 runs to 15 residues.

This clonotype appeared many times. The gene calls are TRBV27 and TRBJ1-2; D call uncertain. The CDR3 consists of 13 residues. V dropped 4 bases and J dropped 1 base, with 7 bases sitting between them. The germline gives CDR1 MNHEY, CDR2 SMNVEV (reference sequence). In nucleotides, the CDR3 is TGTGCCAGCAGTTCCGGATATAACTATGGCTACACCTTC. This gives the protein CASSSGYNYGYTF.

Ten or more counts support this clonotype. CDR3 coding DNA: TGTGCCAGCCTAAGGAGCAGGGCCACTGAAGCTTTCTTT. This sequence encodes CASLRSRATEAFF. This chain connects TRBV25-1 to TRBJ1-1, with D perhaps TRBD1 (5 bases). CDR3 length: 13 residues. The V gene's germline CDR1 is MGHDK and CDR2 SYGVNS. With 8 bases removed from V and 4 bases from J, the gap between germline ends came to 14 bases.

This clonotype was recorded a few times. The CDR3: CASSSGGDWPLDTQYF. The CDR3 region has the DNA TGTGCCAGCAGCTCTGGGGGGGACTGGCCCCTAGATACGCAGTATTTT. This chain uses TRBV5-6 with TRBJ2-3; 7 nucleotides match TRBD2. The CDR3 runs to 16 residues. Germline CDR1 and CDR2: SGHDT and YYEEEE. The J segment lost 5 bases and the V segment lost 3 bases, leaving 12 bases of the junction unmatched.

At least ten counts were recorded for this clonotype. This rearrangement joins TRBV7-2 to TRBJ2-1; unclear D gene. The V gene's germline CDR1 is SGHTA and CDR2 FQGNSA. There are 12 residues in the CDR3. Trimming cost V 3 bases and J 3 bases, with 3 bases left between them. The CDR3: CASSFNYNEQFF. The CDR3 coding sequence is TGTGCCAGCAGCTTCAACTACAATGAGCAGTTCTTC.